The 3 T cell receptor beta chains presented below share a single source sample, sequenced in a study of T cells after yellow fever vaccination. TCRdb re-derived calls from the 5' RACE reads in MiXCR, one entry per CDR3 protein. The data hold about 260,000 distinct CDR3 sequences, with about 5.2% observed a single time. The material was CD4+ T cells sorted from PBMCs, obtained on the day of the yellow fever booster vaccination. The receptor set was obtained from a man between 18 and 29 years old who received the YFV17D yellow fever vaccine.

The CDR3 nucleotides read TGTGCCAGCAGCCGGTTCGGCGGGTCGAGCTCCTACGAGCAGTACTTC. Its protein product is CASSRFGGSSSYEQYF. The rearrangement links TRBV27 to TRBJ2-7, with D perhaps matching TRBD2 (5 bases). The CDR3 runs 16 residues. Germline values: CDR1 MNHEY, CDR2 SMNVEV (reference sequence). V was trimmed by 6 bases and J by 0 bases, leaving 18 bases between them.

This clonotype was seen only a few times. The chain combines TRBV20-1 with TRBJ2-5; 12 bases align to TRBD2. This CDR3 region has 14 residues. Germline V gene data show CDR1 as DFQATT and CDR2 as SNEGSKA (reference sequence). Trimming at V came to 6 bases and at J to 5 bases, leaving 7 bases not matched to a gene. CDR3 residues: CSARGLAGRETQYF. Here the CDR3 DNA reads TGCAGTGCCCGAGGACTAGCGGGGAGGGAGACCCAGTACTTC.

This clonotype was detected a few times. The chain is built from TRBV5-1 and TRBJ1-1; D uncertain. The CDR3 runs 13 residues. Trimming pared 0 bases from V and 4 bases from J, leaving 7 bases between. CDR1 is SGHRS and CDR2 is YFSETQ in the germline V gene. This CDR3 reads CASSLVVGTEAFF. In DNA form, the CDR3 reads TGCGCCAGCAGCTTGGTGGTGGGCACTGAAGCTTTCTTT.